The next 21 T cell receptor beta chains were all read from a single sample in a study of blood T cell repertoires in COVID-19. The protocol was immunoSEQ multiplex PCR, while the TCRdb copy is restricted to in-frame clones and leaves out a portion. Among about 220,000 clones listed, nearly 90% were seen once. Sequences were obtained from PBMCs or T cells enriched from blood (not recorded which). The receptor source for this set is a man aged 30-40 years who had been exposed to COVID-19.

The rearrangement uses TRBV2 and TRBJ2-5; D is perhaps TRBD2 (6 bases). Per the germline V gene, CDR1 is SNHLY and CDR2 is FYNNEI. The V gene lost 7 bases and the J gene lost 3 bases, with 18 bases spanning the gap. CDR3 size: 15 residues. The CDR3 here is CASNSETSRKETQYF. The DNA of the CDR3 is TGTGCCAGCAATTCGGAGACTAGTCGGAAAGAGACCCAGTACTTC.

On this clone: The sample carries other DNA sequences with the same CDR3. This chain joins TRBV7-2 and TRBJ2-2, with 8 bases lining up with TRBD2. The CDR3 is 16 residues long. CDR1 is SGHTA, CDR2 FQGNSA, per germline. Unmatched junction bases numbered 2, after V lost 0 bases and J lost 2 bases. The CDR3 here is CASSLAGGANTGELFF. The CDR3 DNA reads TGTGCCAGCAGCTTAGCCGGGGGGGCAAACACCGGGGAGCTGTTTTTT.

The chain employs TRBV27 and TRBJ2-2, with D perhaps matching TRBD2 (6 bases). Trimming shortened V by 6 bases and J by 2 bases, and 13 bases separated the two germline ends. CDR1 and CDR2 (germline): MNHEY, SMNVEV (reference sequence). CDR3 length: 15 residues. CDR3 in amino acids: CASRPGRANTGELFF. As DNA, the CDR3 is TGTGCCAGCAGACCCGGGAGAGCAAACACCGGGGAGCTGTTTTTT.

This sequence joins TRBV5-4 and TRBJ1-2; 9 bases map to TRBD1. CDR3 length: 13 amino acids. Germline V CDR1 and CDR2: SGHNT, YYREEE (reference sequence). The V segment lost 4 bases and the J segment 6 bases; nucleotides outside the gene matches: 4. The CDR3 is CASSMDRGHGYTF. The CDR3, as DNA: TGTGCCAGCAGCATGGACAGGGGACATGGCTACACCTTC.

V and J are TRBV7-9 and TRBJ2-5; 11 bases fit TRBD2. Germline V gene sequence: CDR1 SEHNR, CDR2 FQNEAQ (reference sequence). The V segment lost 11 bases and the J segment 3 bases; nucleotides outside the gene matches: 14. The CDR3 covers 16 residues. The CDR3 is CAGRSGLAGSKETQYF. The CDR3 region has the DNA TGTGCCGGACGATCAGGACTAGCGGGCTCTAAAGAGACCCAGTACTTC.

This chain links TRBV7-8 with TRBJ2-7, with D possibly being TRBD1 (5 bases). The germline V and J ends were trimmed by 2 bases and 6 bases, with 14 bases remaining between them. In germline, CDR1 is SGHVS, CDR2 FQNEAQ. The CDR3 loop spans 14 amino acids. CDR3 nucleotide sequence: TGTGCCAGCAGCTTAAGTAGGTGGCAGGGCGAGCAGTACTTC. This translates into CASSLSRWQGEQYF.

A word on this clone: Germline and junction disagree at one end, which may indicate a read error. The chain couples TRBV6-5 to TRBJ1-1, with 8 positions matching TRBD1. Germline CDR1 MNHEY, CDR2 SVGAGI. The CDR3 totals 15 residues. CDR3 sequence reads: CASKEDRGLNTEAFF. The CDR3 DNA follows: TGTGCCAGCAAAGAAGACAGGGGCTTGAATACTGAAGCTTTCTTT.

This chain joins TRBV27 and TRBJ2-2; 7 nucleotides agree with TRBD2. This CDR3 spans 14 amino acids. Per the germline V gene, CDR1 is MNHEY and CDR2 is SMNVEV (reference sequence). The junction had 4 bases not matched to a gene; V was cut back by 5 bases and J by 4 bases. The CDR3 sequence is CASSERGGTGELFF. Written as DNA, the CDR3 is TGTGCCAGCAGTGAGCGGGGCGGCACCGGGGAGCTGTTTTTT.

This clone occurred a few times. This sequence joins TRBV6-4 and TRBJ1-2, with 7 bases matching TRBD1. The CDR3 spans 11 residues. Germline CDR1 is MRHNA and CDR2 is SNTAGT. Trimming cost V 11 bases and J 4 bases; bases outside gene matches: 4. DNA for the CDR3: TGTGCCCCCAAGGGGGCCTATGGCTACACCTTC. As protein: CAPKGAYGYTF.

This chain joins TRBV19 and TRBJ1-6; 9 bases align to TRBD1. The germline V gene encodes CDR1 LNHDA and CDR2 SQIVND (reference sequence). The CDR3 is made up of 14 amino acids. Trimming at V came to 4 bases and at J to 12 bases, leaving 7 bases not matched to a gene. The CDR3 DNA sequence: TGTGCCAGTAGTACACCCGGACAGGGGTTACCCCTCCACTTT. Translating gives CASSTPGQGLPLHF.

The rearrangement joins TRBV5-6 to TRBJ2-7; TRBD1 is a possible D gene (5 bases). V was shortened by 1 base and J by 5 bases, with 13 bases between the two germline ends. This CDR3 comprises 14 residues. Germline V CDR1 and CDR2: SGHDT, YYEEEE. CDR3 DNA: TGTGCCAGCAGCTTGCGCCAGGGTGGCCACGAGCAGTACTTC. Its translation: CASSLRQGGHEQYF.

The chain is built from TRBV6-2 or TRBV6-3 and TRBJ2-1; 9 nucleotides agree with TRBD2. With V trimmed by 5 bases and J by 6 bases, 11 bases remained unmatched. Per germline, CDR1 MNHEY and CDR2 SVGEGT. This CDR3 region has 16 residues. Here the CDR3 DNA reads TGTGCCAGCAGTACTCGCGGGGGGGCCATAGTCAATGAGCAGTTCTTC. Protein: CASSTRGGAIVNEQFF.

This chain connects TRBV2 to TRBJ2-7; 13 bases map to TRBD2. This CDR3 is 18 amino acids long. Germline V gene data show CDR1 as SNHLY and CDR2 as FYNNEI. The V gene end was trimmed by 7 bases and the J gene end by 0 bases; junction bases not matched to a gene: 12. The CDR3 sequence: CASMMRLAGGQNSYEQYF. DNA of the CDR3: TGTGCCAGCATGATGAGACTAGCGGGGGGACAGAACTCCTACGAGCAGTACTTC.

The chain combines TRBV30 with TRBJ1-5; D perhaps matches TRBD1 (5 bases). CDR1 GTSNPN and CDR2 SVGIG come from the germline V gene (reference sequence). There are 13 residues in the CDR3. Trimming pared 3 bases from V and 4 bases from J, leaving 10 bases between. This chain's CDR3 is CAWRTELNQPQHF. The CDR3 region has the DNA TGTGCCTGGAGGACAGAACTAAATCAGCCCCAGCATTTT.

This chain connects TRBV12-5 to TRBJ2-7; TRBD1 is a possible D gene (6 bases). Trimming left V 7 bases short and J 6 bases short, with 19 bases between. CDR3 length: 14 amino acids. Germline V gives CDR1 LGHNT, CDR2 FRNRAP. The CDR3, as DNA: TGTGCTAGTGCCACGACAGGTGCTCCCAGCGAGCAGTACTTC. It specifies CASATTGAPSEQYF.

The rearrangement uses TRBV7-9 and TRBJ1-5; no clear D gene. This CDR3 comprises 13 residues. Germline V CDR1 and CDR2: SEHNR, FQNEAQ (reference sequence). V was shortened by 1 base and J by 7 bases, with 8 bases between the two germline ends. CDR3 nucleotide sequence: TGTGCCAGCAGCTTAGACCAGAACCAGCCCCAGCATTTT. Amino acids: CASSLDQNQPQHF.

The CDR3 DNA follows: TGTGCCAGCAGCCAAGTTTTTACAGGCGACTCCTACGAGCAGTACTTC. Its protein product is CASSQVFTGDSYEQYF. The genes are TRBV3-1 (or the pseudogene TRBV3-2) and TRBJ2-7; tentatively, D is TRBD1 (5 bases). V lost 1 base to trimming and J lost 0 bases, with 13 bases between them. CDR3 length: 16 amino acids. Germline loops: CDR1 LGHDT, CDR2 YNNKEL (reference sequence).

CDR3 sequence (DNA): TGTGCTAGTGGTTTATGGACAGGGGTTAATCAGCCCCAGCATTTT. Its protein is CASGLWTGVNQPQHF. This rearrangement joins TRBV12-5 to TRBJ1-5; 9 positions agree with TRBD1. From germline, CDR1 is LGHNT and CDR2 FRNRAP. The CDR3 is 15 residues long. Unmatched junction bases numbered 4, after V lost 3 bases and J lost 4 bases.

This clone was recorded once. This rearrangement joins TRBV6-5 to TRBJ2-2; 7 bases agree with TRBD1. Germline assignment: CDR1 MNHEY and CDR2 SVGAGI. V was clipped by 7 bases and J by 5 bases; unmatched bases: 10. The CDR3 extends over 15 amino acids. CDR3: CASISPGQRTGELFF. The CDR3 DNA follows: TGTGCCAGCATTTCACCGGGACAGAGGACCGGGGAGCTGTTTTTT.

This chain links TRBV29-1 with TRBJ1-1, with D tentatively TRBD1 (6 bases). V lost 7 bases and J lost 5, with 14 bases in between. Germline lookup yields CDR1 SQVTM and CDR2 ANQGSEA. CDR3 size: 12 residues. For the CDR3, the DNA is TGCAGCGCCCCAAGTCAGGGGACTGAAGCTTTCTTT. This gives the protein CSAPSQGTEAFF.

The chain carries TRBV11-3 and TRBJ1-2, with D possibly TRBD1 on 5 matching bases. Trimming stripped 2 bases from V and 7 bases from J, with 11 bases between. Germline values: CDR1 SGHNT, CDR2 YENEEA. This CDR3 region has 13 residues. CDR3: CASSLSQGGGYTF. For the CDR3, the DNA is TGTGCCAGCAGCTTATCCCAGGGCGGTGGCTACACCTTC.